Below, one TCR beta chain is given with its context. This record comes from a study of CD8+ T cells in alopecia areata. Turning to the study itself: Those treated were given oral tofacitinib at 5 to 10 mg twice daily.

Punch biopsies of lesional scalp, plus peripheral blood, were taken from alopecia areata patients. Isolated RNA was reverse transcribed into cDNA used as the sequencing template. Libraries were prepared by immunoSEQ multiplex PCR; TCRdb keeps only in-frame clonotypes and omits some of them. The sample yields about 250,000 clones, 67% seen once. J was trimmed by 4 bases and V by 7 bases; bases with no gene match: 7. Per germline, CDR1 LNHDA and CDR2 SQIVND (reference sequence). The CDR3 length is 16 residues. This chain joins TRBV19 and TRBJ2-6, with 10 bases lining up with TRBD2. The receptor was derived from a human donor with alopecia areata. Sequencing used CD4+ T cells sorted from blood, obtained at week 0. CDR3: CASKPAGGRGANVLTF. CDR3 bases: TGTGCCAGTAAGCCAGCGGGGGGGCGAGGGGCCAACGTCCTGACTTTC.